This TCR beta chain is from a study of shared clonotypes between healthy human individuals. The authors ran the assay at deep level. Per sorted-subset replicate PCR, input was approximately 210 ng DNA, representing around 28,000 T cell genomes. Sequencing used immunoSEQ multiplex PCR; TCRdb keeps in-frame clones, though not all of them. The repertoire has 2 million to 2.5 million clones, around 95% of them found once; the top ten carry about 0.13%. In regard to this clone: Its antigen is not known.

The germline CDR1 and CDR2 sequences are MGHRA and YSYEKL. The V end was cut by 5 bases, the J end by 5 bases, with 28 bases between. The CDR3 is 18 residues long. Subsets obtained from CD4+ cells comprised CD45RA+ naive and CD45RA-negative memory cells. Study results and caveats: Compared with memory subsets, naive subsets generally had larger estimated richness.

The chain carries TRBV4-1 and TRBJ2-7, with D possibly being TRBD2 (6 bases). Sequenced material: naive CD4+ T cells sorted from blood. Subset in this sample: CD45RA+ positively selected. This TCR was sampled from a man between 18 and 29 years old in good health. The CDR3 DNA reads TGCGCCAGCAGCAGTGTGGGGCGAAAGCGGGCGGATGAACACGAGCAGTACTTC. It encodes CASSSVGRKRADEHEQYF.